Given below is one T cell receptor beta chain in context. The record originates from a study of shared clonotypes between healthy human individuals. The CDR3 consists of 14 residues. In germline, CDR1 is ENHRY, CDR2 SYGVKD. When replicate PCRs were run on sorted subsets, they used about 200 ng DNA, approximately 33,000 T cell genomes. This table comes from immunoSEQ multiplex PCR, and its TCRdb copy is limited to in-frame clones, with some not included. The sample records about 1 million clones, 70% to 80% being singletons. The rearrangement joins TRBV10-3 to TRBJ2-5; TRBD2 agrees at 10 bases. The J call may be in error: the DNA end matches TRBJ2-7 better. Sequencing was done on a sample of memory CD4+ T cells sorted from blood. Indicated subset: CD45RA-negative fraction. The receptor was isolated from a man aged 18 to 35 in good health. DNA for the CDR3: TGTGCCATCAGGAACGGGACTAGCGCCTACGAGCAGTACTTC. Residues: CAIRNGTSAYEQYF.